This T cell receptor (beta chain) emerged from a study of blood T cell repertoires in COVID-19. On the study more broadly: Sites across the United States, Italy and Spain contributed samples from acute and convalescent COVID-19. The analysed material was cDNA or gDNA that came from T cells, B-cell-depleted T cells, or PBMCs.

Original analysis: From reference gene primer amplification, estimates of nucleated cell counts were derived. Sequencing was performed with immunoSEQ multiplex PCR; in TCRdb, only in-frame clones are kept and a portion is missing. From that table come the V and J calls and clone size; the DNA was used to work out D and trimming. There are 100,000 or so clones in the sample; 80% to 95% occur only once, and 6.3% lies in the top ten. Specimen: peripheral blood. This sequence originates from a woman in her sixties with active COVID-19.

CDR3 amino acids: CASSLARSGTNSPLHF. In DNA form, the CDR3 reads TGTGCCAGCAGCTTAGCGCGTTCAGGGACAAATTCACCCCTCCACTTT. The chain has TRBV7-2 and TRBJ1-6; TRBD1 is a possible D gene (6 bases). Germline loops: CDR1 SGHTA, CDR2 FQGNSA. Trimming shortened V by 0 bases and J by 7 bases, and 13 bases separated the two germline ends. CDR3 length: 16 residues.